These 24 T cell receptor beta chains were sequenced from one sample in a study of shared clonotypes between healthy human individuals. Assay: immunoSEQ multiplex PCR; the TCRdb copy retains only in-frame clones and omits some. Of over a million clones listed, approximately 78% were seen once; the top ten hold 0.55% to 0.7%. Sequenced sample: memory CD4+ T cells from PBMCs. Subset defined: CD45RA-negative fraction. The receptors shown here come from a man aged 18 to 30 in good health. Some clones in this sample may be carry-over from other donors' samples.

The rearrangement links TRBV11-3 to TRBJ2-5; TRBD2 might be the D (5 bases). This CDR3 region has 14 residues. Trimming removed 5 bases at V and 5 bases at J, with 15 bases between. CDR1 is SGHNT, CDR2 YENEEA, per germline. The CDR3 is CASSAGGSVETQYF. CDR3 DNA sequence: TGTGCCAGCAGCGCTGGCGGGTCGGTGGAGACCCAGTACTTC. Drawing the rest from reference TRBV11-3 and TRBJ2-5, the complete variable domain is EAGVVQSPRYKIIEKKQPVAFWCNPISGHNTLYWYLQNLGQGPELLIRYENEEAVDDSQLPKDRFSAERLKGVDSTLKIQPAELGDSAVYLCASSAGGSVETQYFGPGTRLLVL.

CDR3 loop: CASSPSGEDYGYTF. The CDR3 DNA reads as TGTGCCAGCTCACCATCAGGGGAGGACTATGGCTACACCTTC. The chain couples TRBV18 to TRBJ1-2, with D possibly being TRBD1 (6 bases). The germline CDR1 and CDR2 sequences are KGHSH and LQKENI. Deletions cut 2 bases from V and 3 bases from J, with 10 bases between. CDR3 length: 14 residues. The full variable domain, completed using reference TRBV18 and TRBJ1-2, is NAGVMQNPRHLVRRRGQEARLRCSPMKGHSHVYWYRQLPEEGLKFMVYLQKENIIDESGMPKERFSAEFPKEGPSILRIQQVVRGDSAAYFCASSPSGEDYGYTFGSGTRLTVV.

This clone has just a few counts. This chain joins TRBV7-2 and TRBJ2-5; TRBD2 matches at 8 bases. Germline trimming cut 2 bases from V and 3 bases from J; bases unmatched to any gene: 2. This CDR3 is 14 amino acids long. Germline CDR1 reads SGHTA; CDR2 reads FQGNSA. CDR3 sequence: CASSLMTSEETQYF. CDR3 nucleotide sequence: TGTGCCAGCAGCTTAATGACTAGCGAAGAGACCCAGTACTTC.

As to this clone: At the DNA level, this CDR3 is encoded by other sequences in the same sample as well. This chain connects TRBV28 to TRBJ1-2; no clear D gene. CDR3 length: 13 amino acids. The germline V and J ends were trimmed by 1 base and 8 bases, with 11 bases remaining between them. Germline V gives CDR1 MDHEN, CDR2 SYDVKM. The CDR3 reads CASSLLAGSGYTF. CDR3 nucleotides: TGTGCCAGCAGTTTATTGGCGGGGAGCGGCTACACCTTC.

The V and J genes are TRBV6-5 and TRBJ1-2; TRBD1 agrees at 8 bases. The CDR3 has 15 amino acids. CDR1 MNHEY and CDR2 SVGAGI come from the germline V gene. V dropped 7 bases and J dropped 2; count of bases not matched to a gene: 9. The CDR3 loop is CASNPWNRGNYGYTF. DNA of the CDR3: TGTGCCAGCAACCCCTGGAACAGGGGGAACTATGGCTACACCTTC.

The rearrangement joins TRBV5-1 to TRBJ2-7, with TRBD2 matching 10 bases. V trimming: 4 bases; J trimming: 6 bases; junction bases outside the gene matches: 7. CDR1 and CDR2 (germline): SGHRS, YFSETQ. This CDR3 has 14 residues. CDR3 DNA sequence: TGCGCCAGCAGCCAGGGCGCTAGCGGGAGCGAGCAGTACTTC. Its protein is CASSQGASGSEQYF.

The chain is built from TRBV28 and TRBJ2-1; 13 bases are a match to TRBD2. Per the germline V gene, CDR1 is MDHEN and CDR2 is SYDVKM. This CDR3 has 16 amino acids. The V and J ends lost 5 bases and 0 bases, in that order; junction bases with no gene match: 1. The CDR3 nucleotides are TGTGCCAGCAGTGGGACTAGCGGGGCCTCCTACAATGAGCAGTTCTTC. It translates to CASSGTSGASYNEQFF.

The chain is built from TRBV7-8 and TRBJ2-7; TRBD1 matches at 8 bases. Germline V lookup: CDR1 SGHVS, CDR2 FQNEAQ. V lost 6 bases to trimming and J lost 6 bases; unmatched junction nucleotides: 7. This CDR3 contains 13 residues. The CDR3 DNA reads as TGTGCCAGCAGTTACGACAGGGGAGGCGAGCAGTACTTC. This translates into CASSYDRGGEQYF.

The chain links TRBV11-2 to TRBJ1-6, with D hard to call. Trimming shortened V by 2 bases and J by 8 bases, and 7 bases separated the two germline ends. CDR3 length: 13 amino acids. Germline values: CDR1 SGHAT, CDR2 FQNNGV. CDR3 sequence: CASSLMGDSPLHF. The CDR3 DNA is TGTGCCAGCAGCTTAATGGGAGATTCACCCCTCCACTTT.

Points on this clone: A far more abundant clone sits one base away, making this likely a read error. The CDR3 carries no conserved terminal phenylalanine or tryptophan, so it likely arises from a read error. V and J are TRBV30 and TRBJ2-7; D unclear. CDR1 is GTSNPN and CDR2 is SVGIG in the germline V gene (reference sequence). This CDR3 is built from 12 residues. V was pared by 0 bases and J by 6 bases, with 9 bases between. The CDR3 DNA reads TGTGCCTGGAGTGTTTGGAGTGGCGAGCAGTACCTC. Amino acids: CAWSVWSGEQYL.

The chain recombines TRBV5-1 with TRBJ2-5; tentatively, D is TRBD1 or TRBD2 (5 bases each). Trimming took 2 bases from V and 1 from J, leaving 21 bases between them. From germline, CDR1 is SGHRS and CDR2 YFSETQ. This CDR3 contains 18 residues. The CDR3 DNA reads TGCGCCAGCAGCTTCACCCCCGGGACGGACTCCCCCCAAGAGACCCAGTACTTC. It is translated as CASSFTPGTDSPQETQYF. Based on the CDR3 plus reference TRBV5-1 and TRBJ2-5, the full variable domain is KAGVTQTPRYLIKTRGQQVTLSCSPISGHRSVSWYQQTPGQGLQFLFEYFSETQRNKGNFPGRFSGRQFSNSRSEMNVSTLELGDSALYLCASSFTPGTDSPQETQYFGPGTRLLVL.

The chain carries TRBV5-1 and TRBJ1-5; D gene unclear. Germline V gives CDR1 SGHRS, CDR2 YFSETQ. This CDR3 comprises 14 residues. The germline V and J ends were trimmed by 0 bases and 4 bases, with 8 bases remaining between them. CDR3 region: CASSLASGNQPQHF. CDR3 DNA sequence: TGCGCCAGCAGCTTGGCCAGTGGGAATCAGCCCCAGCATTTT.

CDR3 protein: CATSRDWITNEKLFF. Written as DNA, the CDR3 is TGTGCCACCAGCAGAGATTGGATAACTAATGAAAAACTGTTTTTT. The rearrangement uses TRBV15 and TRBJ1-4; D remains ambiguous. Trimming left V 0 bases short and J 1 base short, with 6 bases between. CDR1 and CDR2 from the germline V gene are LNHNV and YYDKDF (reference sequence). This CDR3 contains 15 residues. Complete variable domain (other parts from reference TRBV15 and TRBJ1-4): DAMVIQNPRYQVTQFGKPVTLSCSQTLNHNVMYWYQQKSSQAPKLLFHYYDKDFNNEADTPDNFQSRRPNTSFCFLDIRSPGLGDTAMYLCATSRDWITNEKLFFGSGTQLSVL.

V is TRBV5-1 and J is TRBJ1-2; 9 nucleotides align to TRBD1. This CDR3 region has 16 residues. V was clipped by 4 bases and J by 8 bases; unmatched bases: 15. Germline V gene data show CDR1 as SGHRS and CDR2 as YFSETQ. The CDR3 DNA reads TGCGCCAGCAGCGAGAATGCTGGGACAGGGCAAAAGGGCTACACCTTC. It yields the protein CASSENAGTGQKGYTF. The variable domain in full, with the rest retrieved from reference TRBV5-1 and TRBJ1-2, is KAGVTQTPRYLIKTRGQQVTLSCSPISGHRSVSWYQQTPGQGLQFLFEYFSETQRNKGNFPGRFSGRQFSNSRSEMNVSTLELGDSALYLCASSENAGTGQKGYTFGSGTRLTVV.

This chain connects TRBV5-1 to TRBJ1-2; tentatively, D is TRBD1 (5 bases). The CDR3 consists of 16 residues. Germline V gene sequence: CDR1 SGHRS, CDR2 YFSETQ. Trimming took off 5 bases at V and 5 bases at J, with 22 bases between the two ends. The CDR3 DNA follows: TGCGCCAGCAGTCCGGGACCACCGAATGTAGCATATGGCTACACCTTC. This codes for CASSPGPPNVAYGYTF.

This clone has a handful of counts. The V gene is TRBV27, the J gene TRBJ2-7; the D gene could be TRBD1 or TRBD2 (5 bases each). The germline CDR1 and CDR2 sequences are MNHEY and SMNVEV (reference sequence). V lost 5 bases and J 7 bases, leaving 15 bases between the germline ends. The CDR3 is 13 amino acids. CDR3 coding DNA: TGTGCCAGCAGTCCGCCTCTCGGGGCGGAGCAGTACTTC. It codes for CASSPPLGAEQYF.

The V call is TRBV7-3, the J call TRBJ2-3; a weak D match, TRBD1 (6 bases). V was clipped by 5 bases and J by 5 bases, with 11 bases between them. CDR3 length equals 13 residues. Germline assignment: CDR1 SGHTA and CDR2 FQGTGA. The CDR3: CASSGQGGDTQYF. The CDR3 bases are TGTGCCAGCAGCGGACAAGGGGGAGATACGCAGTATTTT.

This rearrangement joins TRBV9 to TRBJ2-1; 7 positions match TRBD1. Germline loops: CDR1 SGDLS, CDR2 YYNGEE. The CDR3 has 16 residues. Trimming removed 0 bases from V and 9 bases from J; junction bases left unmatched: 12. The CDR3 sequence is CASSVGETGVQGEQFF. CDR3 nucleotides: TGTGCCAGCAGCGTAGGGGAAACAGGGGTTCAAGGTGAGCAGTTCTTC.

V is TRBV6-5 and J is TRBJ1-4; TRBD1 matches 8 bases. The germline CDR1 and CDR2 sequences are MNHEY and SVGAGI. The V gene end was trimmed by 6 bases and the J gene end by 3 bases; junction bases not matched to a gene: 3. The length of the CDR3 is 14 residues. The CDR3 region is CASSRGQSNEKLFF. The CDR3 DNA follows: TGTGCCAGCAGCAGGGGGCAGTCTAATGAAAAACTGTTTTTT.

CDR3 bases: TGCGCCAGCAGGCCCCACGGGACAGGGCACGAGCAGTACTTC. Translating gives CASRPHGTGHEQYF. The chain couples TRBV23-1 to TRBJ2-7; 9 nucleotides match TRBD1. TRBV23-1 is an ORF, with its function uncertain. After removal of 6 bases from V and 5 bases from J, the junction contained 8 bases not matched to a gene. This CDR3 comprises 14 residues.

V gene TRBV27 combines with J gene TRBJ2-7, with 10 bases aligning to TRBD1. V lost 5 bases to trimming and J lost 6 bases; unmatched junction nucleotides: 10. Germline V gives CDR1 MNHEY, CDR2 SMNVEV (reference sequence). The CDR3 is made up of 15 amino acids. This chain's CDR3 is CASSPSGTGAGEQYF. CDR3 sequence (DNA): TGTGCCAGCAGTCCCTCCGGGACAGGGGCGGGCGAGCAGTACTTC.

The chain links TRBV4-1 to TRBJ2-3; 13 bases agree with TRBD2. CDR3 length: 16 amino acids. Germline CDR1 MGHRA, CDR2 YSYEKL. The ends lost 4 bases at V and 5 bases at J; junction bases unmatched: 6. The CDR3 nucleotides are TGCGCCAGCAGCCGCGGACTAGCGGGAGTATTAGATACGCAGTATTTT. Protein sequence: CASSRGLAGVLDTQYF.

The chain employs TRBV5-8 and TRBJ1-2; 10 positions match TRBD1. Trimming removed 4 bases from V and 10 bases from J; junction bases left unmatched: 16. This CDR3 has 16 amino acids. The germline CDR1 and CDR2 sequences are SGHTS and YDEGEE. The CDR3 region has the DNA TGTGCCAGCAGCCGACTACTGACAGGGGGCCTGATTGACTACACCTTC. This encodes CASSRLLTGGLIDYTF.

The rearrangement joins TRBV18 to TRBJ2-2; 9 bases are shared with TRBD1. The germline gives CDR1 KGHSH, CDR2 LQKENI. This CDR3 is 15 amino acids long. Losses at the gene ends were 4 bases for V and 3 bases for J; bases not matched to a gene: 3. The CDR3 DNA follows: TGTGCCAGCTCACTACAGGGGGCGGACACCGGGGAGCTGTTTTTT. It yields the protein CASSLQGADTGELFF.